This T cell receptor beta chain was documented in a study of early T cells in non-severe SARS-CoV-2 infection. Study in general: Chains were not paired, and sequencing was done on bulk RNA from unsorted whole blood. Findings of the study overall: Lookups in VDJdb leaned toward anti-spike CD8 responses and missed private and CD4 specificities.

V was pared by 6 bases and J by 4 bases, with 8 bases of the junction left unmatched. The CDR3 contains 14 residues. Germline V gene sequence: CDR1 SNHLY, CDR2 FYNNEI. Individual cDNA molecules were tagged with unique molecular identifiers, the study reported. TCRdb reprocessed the 5' RACE reads with MiXCR, giving one entry per CDR3 protein. The repertoire holds about 47,000 distinct CDR3 sequences, with roughly 9.6% as singletons. This clonotype has ten or more counts. The antigen remains undetermined. The receptor comes from an adult who was a healthcare worker with PCR-confirmed SARS-CoV-2 infection or an uninfected control (not recorded which). The rearrangement links TRBV2 to TRBJ1-1, with TRBD1 matching 7 bases. The source material was whole blood. The CDR3 protein is CASSVEHRGTEAFF. The CDR3 coding sequence is TGTGCCAGCAGCGTAGAGCACAGGGGCACTGAAGCTTTCTTT.